The clone carrying this TCR beta chain appeared a few times. As yet, its antigen is unknown. Of the isolated RNA, all was reverse transcribed, and so the sequenced material was expressed TCRB transcripts. Some clones are missing from TCRdb's copy, which holds only in-frame ones; the method was immunoSEQ multiplex PCR. The table includes 600,000 to 700,000 clones, approximately 13% detected once. CD4+ naive, central memory, regulatory and stem cell-like memory cells were sorted via CD45RO/CCR7/CD25/CD127/CD95/CD27. Germline V gives CDR1 MNHEY, CDR2 SMNVEV (reference sequence). The ends were cut back, 4 bases at V and 10 bases at J, with 17 bases in the middle. The CDR3 runs 14 residues. This specimen belongs to a study of beta chain features in type 1 diabetes. The study's findings and limits: Shorter TCRB CDR3s, moderately but significantly so, marked every one of the four CD4+ subsets in Type 1 diabetes patients.

Sequenced sample: naive CD4+ T cells from blood. This clonotype was sampled from a man aged 25-45 years with type 1 diabetes. The chain joins TRBV27 to TRBJ2-4, with unresolved D. This chain's CDR3 is CASSSAGSRQIQYF. For the CDR3, the DNA is TGTGCCAGCAGTTCGGCCGGGTCTCGACAAATTCAGTACTTC.